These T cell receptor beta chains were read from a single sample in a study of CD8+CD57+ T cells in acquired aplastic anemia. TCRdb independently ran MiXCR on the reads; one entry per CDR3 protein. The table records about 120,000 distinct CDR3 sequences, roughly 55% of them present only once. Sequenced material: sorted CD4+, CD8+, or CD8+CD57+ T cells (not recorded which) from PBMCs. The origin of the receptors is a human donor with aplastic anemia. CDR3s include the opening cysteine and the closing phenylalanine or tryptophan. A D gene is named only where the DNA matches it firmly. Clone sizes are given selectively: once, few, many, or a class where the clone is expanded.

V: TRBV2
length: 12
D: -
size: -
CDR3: CASRGGRNIQYF

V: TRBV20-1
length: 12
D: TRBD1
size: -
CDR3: CSMTGMDYGYTF

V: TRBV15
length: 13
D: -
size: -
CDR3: CATRSWTSYEQYF

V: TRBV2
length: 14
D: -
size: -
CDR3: CASSGSLANQPQHF

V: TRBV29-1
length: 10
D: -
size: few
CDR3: CSVAGGGRAF

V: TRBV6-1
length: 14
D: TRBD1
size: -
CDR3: CASNTGTEQETQYF

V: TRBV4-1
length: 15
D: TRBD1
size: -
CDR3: CASSQEGQGPYEQYF

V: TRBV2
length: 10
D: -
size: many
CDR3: CASRTGTQYF

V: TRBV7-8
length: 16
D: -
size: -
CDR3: CARSSSRRADPDTQYF

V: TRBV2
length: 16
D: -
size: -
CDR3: CASTKVGTSSYNEQFF

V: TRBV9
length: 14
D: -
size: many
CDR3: CASSPQGVNTEAFF

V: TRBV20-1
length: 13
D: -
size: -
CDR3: CSAREIQGTEAFF

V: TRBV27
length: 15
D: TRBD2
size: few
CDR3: CASSPGLAGGEEQFF

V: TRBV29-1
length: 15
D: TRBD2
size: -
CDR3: CSVGSAGGSYNEQFF

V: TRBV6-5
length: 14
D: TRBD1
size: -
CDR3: CASSFSDRMFAAFF

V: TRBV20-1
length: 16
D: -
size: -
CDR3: CSARPLGSQDKNIQYF

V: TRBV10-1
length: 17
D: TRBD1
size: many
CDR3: CASSRDRGIPGANVLTF

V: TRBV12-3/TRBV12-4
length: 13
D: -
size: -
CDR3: CASSFGGRDEQYF

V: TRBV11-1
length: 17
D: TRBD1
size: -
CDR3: CASSPGQGKIGANVLTF

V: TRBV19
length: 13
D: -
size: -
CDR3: CASSLTDLSEQFF

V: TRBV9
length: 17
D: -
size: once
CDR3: CASSVGDLQDGSYGYTF

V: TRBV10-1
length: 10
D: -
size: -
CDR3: CAGRQPEQFF

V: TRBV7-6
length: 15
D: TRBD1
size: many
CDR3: CASSRDRGKVETQYF

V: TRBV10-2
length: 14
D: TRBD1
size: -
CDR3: CASMRGTDGSGYTF

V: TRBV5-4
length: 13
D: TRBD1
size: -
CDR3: CASSRDRVVEQYF

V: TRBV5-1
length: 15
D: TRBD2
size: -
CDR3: CASSLVASGNYEQYF

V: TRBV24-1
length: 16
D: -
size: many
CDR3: CATSGPGQNSRETQYF

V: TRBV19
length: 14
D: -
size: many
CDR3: CASTPGRVAYEQYF

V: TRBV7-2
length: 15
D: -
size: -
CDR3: CASSLPAREHSPLHF

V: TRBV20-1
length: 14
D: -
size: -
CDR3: CSAREPRGSDEQYF

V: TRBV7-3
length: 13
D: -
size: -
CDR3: CASSADPVSEQFF

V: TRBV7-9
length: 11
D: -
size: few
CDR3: CASSLANEQFF

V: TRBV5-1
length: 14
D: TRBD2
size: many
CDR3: CASVRTSGIGEQYF

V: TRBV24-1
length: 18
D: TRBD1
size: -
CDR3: CATSDLRQGASGANVLTF

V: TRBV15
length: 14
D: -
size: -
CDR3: CATSSGTGNYGYTF

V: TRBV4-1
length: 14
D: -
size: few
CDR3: CASSLGEGNEKLFF

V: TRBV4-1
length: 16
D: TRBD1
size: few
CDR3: CASSQEGRGRRETQYF